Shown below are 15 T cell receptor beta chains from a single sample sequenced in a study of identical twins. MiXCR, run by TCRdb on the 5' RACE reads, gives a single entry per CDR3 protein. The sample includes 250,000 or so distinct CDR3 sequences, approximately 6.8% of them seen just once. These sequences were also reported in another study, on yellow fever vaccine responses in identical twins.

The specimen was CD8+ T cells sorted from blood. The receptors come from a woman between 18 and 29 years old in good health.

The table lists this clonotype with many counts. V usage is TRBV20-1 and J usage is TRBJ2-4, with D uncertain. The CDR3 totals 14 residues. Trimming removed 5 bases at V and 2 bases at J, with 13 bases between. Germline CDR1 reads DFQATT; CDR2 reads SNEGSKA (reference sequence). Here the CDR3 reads CSAPYKSPKNIQYF. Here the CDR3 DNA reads TGCAGTGCTCCCTATAAGAGTCCCAAAAACATTCAGTACTTC.

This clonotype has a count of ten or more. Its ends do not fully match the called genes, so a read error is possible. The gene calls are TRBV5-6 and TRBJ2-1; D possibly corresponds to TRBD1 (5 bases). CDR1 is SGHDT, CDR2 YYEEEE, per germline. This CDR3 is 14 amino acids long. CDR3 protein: CASSLDIREDEQFF. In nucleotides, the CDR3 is TGTGCCAGCAGTTTGGACATTAGGGAAGATGAGCAGTTCTTC.

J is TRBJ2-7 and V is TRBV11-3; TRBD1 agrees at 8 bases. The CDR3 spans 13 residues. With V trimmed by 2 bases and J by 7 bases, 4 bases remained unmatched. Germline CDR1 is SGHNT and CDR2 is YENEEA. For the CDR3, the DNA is TGTGCCAGCAGCTTACAGGGGGCGATGGAGCAGTACTTC. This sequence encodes CASSLQGAMEQYF.

The CDR3 reads CAPVTLGQGDSYEQYV. The DNA of the CDR3 is TGTGCCCCCGTAACTCTCGGACAGGGGGACTCCTACGAGCAGTACGTC. The genes are TRBV15 and TRBJ2-7; 10 nucleotides match TRBD1. Germline trimming cut 11 bases from V and 0 bases from J; bases unmatched to any gene: 13. Germline lookup yields CDR1 LNHNV and CDR2 YYDKDF (reference sequence). This CDR3 is 16 amino acids long.

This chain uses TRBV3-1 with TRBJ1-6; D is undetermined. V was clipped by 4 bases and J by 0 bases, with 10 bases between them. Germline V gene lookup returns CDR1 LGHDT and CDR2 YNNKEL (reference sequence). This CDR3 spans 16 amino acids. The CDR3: CASSPDLSSYNSPLHF. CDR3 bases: TGTGCCAGCAGCCCCGATTTGAGCTCCTATAATTCACCCCTCCACTTT.

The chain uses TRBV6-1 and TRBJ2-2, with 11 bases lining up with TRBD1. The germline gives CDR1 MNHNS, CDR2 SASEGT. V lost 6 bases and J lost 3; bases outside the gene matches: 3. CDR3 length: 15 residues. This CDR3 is CASSWTGGDTGELFF. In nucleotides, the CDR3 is TGTGCCAGCAGCTGGACAGGGGGCGACACCGGGGAGCTGTTTTTT.

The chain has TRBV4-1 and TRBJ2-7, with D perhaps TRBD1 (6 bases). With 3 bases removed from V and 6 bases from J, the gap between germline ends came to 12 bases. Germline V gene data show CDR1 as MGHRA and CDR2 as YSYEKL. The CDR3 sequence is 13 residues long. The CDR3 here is CASSQQTGIEQYF. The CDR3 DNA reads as TGCGCCAGCAGCCAGCAAACAGGGATCGAGCAGTACTTC.

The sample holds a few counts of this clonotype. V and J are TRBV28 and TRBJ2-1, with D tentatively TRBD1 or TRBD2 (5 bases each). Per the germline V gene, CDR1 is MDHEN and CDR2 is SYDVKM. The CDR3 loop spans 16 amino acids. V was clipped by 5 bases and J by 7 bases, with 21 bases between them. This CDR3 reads CASSTTKTGTENEQFF. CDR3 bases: TGTGCCAGCAGTACTACAAAGACCGGGACGGAGAATGAGCAGTTCTTC.

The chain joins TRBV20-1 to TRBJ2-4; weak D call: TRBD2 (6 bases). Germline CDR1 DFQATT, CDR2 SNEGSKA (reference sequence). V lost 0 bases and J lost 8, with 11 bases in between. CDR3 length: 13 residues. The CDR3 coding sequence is TGCAGTGCTAGAGATGGAGGGTTAGACATTCAGTACTTC. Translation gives CSARDGGLDIQYF.

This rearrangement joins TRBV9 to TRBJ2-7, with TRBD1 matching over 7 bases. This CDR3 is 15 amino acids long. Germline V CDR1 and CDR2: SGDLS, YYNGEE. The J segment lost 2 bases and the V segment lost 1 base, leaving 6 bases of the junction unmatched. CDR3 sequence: CASSVSGGPTYEQYF. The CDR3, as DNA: TGTGCCAGCAGCGTATCAGGGGGACCGACCTACGAGCAGTACTTC.

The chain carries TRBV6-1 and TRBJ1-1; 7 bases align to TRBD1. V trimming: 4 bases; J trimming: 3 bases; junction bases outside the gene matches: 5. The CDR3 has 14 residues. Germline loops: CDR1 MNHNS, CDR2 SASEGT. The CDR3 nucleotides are TGTGCCAGCAGTGTGAGACAGGGACACACTGAAGCTTTCTTT. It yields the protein CASSVRQGHTEAFF.

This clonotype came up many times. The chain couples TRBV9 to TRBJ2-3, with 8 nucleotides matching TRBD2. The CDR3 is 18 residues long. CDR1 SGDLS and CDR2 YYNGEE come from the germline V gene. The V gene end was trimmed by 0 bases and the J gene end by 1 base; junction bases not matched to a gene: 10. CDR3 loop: CASSVESTSGFRTDTQYF. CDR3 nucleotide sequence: TGTGCCAGCAGCGTAGAATCTACTAGCGGATTCCGCACAGATACGCAGTATTTT.

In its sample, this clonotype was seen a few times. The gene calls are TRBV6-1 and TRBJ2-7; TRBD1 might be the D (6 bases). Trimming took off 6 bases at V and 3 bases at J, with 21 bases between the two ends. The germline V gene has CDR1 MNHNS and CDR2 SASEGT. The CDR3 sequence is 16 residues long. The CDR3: CASRTNAQGIRYEQYF. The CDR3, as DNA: TGTGCCAGCAGAACCAACGCACAGGGAATCCGCTACGAGCAGTACTTC.

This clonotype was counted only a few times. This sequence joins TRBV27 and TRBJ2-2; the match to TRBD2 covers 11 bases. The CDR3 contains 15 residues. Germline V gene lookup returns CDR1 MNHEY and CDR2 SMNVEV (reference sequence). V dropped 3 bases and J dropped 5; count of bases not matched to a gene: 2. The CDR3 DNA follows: TGTGCCAGCAGTTTTAGCGGGGGGGCTACCGGGGAGCTGTTTTTT. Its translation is CASSFSGGATGELFF.

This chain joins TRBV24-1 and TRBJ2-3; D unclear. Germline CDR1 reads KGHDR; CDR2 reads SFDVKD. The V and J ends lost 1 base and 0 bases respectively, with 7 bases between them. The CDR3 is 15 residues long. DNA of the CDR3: TGTGCCACCAGTGATTTTGTGGATAGCACAGATACGCAGTATTTT. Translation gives CATSDFVDSTDTQYF.